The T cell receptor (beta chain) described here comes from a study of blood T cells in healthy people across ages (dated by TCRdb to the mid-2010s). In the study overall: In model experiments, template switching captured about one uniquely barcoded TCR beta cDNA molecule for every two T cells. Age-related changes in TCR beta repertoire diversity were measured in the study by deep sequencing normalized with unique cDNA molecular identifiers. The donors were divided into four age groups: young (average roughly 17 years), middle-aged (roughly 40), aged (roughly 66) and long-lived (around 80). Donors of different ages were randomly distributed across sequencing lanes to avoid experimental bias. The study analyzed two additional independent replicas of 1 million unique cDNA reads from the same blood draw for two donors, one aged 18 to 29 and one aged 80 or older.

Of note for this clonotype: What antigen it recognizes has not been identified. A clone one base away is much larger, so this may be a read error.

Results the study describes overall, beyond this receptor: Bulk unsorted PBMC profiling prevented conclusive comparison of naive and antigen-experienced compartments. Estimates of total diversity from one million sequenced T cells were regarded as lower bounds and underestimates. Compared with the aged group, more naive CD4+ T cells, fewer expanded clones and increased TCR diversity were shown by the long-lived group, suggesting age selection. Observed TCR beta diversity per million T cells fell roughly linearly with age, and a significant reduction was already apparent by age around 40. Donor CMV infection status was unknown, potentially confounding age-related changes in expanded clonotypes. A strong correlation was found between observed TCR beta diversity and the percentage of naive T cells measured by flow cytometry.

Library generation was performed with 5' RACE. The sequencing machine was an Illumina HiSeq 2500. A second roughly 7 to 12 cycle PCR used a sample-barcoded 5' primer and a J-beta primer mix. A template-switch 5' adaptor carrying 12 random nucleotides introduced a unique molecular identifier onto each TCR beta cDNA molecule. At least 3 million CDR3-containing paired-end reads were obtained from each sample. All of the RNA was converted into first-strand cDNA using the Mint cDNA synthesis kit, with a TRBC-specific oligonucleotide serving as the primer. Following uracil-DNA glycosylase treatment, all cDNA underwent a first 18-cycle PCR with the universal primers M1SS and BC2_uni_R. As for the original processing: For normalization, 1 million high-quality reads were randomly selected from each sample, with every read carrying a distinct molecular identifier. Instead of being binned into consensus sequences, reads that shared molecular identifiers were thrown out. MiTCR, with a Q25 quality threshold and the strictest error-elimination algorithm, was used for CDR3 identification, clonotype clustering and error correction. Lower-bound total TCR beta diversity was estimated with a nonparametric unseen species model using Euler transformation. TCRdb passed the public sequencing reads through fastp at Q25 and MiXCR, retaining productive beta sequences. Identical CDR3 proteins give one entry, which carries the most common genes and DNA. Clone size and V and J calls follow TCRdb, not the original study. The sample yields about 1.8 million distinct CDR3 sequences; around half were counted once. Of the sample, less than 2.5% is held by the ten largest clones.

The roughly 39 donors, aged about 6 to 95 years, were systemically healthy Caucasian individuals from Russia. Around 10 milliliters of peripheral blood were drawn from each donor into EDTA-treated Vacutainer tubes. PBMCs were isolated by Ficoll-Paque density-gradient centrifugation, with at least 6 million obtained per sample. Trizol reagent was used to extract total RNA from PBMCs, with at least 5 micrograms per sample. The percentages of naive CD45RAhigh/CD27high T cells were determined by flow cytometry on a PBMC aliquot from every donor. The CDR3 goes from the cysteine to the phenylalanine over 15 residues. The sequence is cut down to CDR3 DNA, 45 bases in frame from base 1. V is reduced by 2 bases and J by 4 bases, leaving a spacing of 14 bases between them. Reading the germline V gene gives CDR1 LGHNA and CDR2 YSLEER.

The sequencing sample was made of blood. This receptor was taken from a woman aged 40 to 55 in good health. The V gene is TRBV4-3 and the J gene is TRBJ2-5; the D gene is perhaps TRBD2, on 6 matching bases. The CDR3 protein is CASSQHYDGGETQYF. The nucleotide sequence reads TGCGCCAGCAGCCAACATTACGACGGGGGAGAGACCCAGTACTTC.